A single sample is the source of the 28 T cell receptor beta chains below, sequenced in a study of shared clonotypes between healthy human individuals. Profiling relied on immunoSEQ multiplex PCR, and the TCRdb table lists in-frame clones only, not all of them. The data show about 520,000 clones, with around 85% seen just once and 10% to 15% held by the top ten. Sequencing was performed on PBMCs. These receptor sequences come from a woman in her forties in good health. Some clones in this sample may be carry-over from other donors' samples.

With respect to this clone: This likely reflects a read error, since a far larger clone is one base away. V and J are TRBV27 and TRBJ1-5, with 8 positions matching TRBD1. The CDR3 spans 16 residues. Germline-derived CDR1 and CDR2 are MNHEY and SMNVEV (reference sequence). The CDR3 bases are TGTGCCGGCAGCTCCTTGCGGACAGGGCGGTATCAGCCCCAGCATTTT. Protein sequence: CAGSSLRTGRYQPQHF.

This chain joins TRBV7-9 and TRBJ2-1; D remains unclear. The germline V and J ends were trimmed by 1 base and 9 bases, with 10 bases remaining between them. CDR3 length: 13 residues. CDR1 and CDR2 from the germline V gene are SEHNR and FQNEAQ (reference sequence). The CDR3 protein is CASSLVVGSEQFF. DNA for the CDR3: TGTGCCAGCAGCTTAGTTGTGGGAAGTGAGCAGTTCTTC.

The chain recombines TRBV7-2 with TRBJ2-5, with 7 bases lining up with TRBD1. The germline gives CDR1 SGHTA, CDR2 FQGNSA. Trimming cost V 7 bases and J 5 bases; bases outside gene matches: 7. This CDR3 is 13 amino acids long. CDR3: CASNRQGSETQYF. The CDR3 DNA reads as TGTGCCAGCAACCGACAGGGTTCGGAGACCCAGTACTTC.

V and J are TRBV2 and TRBJ2-3; no reliable D call. Trimming cost V 0 bases and J 8 bases, with 3 bases left between them. In germline, CDR1 is SNHLY, CDR2 FYNNEI. The CDR3 length is 11 residues. Here the CDR3 reads CASSEAATQYF. DNA for the CDR3: TGTGCCAGCAGTGAAGCGGCTACGCAGTATTTT.

This clone was observed at least ten times. This CDR3 is also generated by other DNA sequences in the sample. This chain connects TRBV19 to TRBJ1-2; the D is unclear. The CDR3 totals 15 residues. Germline CDR1 and CDR2: LNHDA and SQIVND (reference sequence). V was clipped by 7 bases and J by 8 bases, with 23 bases between them. CDR3 in DNA: TGTGCCAGTACCCCCCTTGAGACGGGGATAGAGGGCTACACCTTC. It encodes CASTPLETGIEGYTF. Full variable domain (remainder filled in from reference TRBV19 and TRBJ1-2): DGGITQSPKYLFRKEGQNVTLSCEQNLNHDAMYWYRQDPGQGLRLIYYSQIVNDFQKGDIAEGYSVSREKKESFPLTVTSAQKNPTAFYLCASTPLETGIEGYTFGSGTRLTVV.

V is TRBV4-2 and J is TRBJ2-2, with a weak D call TRBD1 (5 bases). Per germline, CDR1 LGHNA and CDR2 YNFKEQ. Trimming pared 1 base from V and 6 bases from J, leaving 12 bases between. This CDR3 is built from 15 residues. The CDR3 DNA reads TGTGCCAGCAGCCAAGGGGGCGGTGAAGCCGGGGAGCTGTTTTTT. Translating gives CASSQGGGEAGELFF.

In the case of this clone: A much larger clonotype is one base distant, so this may be a read error. The V call is TRBV6-1, the J call TRBJ2-1; the match to TRBD2 covers 9 bases. This CDR3 has 16 amino acids. The germline V gene has CDR1 MNHNS and CDR2 SASEGT. With 4 bases clipped from V and 6 bases from J, the junction kept 10 bases outside the gene matches. CDR3 region: CASSVSSGSGGNEQFF. The DNA of the CDR3 is TGTGCCAGCAGTGTTAGTAGCGGGAGCGGGGGCAATGAGCAGTTCTTC.

Of note for this clone: This likely traces to a read error, being one base from a far larger clone. The chain recombines TRBV29-1 with TRBJ1-4; no definite D call. CDR3 size: 12 residues. V lost 7 bases and J 7 bases, leaving 13 bases between the germline ends. Germline V gene lookup returns CDR1 SQVTM and CDR2 ANQGSEA. The CDR3 region is CSAWWAGEKLFF. The CDR3 DNA reads TGCAGCGCTTGGTGGGCGGGTGAAAAACTGTTTTTT.

This rearrangement joins TRBV27 to TRBJ1-1, with 8 bases aligning to TRBD1. V lost 6 bases to trimming and J lost 6 bases; unmatched junction nucleotides: 3. Germline lookup yields CDR1 MNHEY and CDR2 SMNVEV (reference sequence). The CDR3 consists of 12 residues. This CDR3 is CASRQQGAEAFF. The DNA for the CDR3 is TGTGCCAGCAGACAACAGGGGGCTGAAGCTTTCTTT.

With respect to this clone: A far larger clone is a single base away, which makes a read error likely. The rearrangement joins TRBV10-2 to TRBJ2-7, with TRBD2 as a possible D gene (6 bases). Germline-derived CDR1 and CDR2 are WSHSY and SAAADI. CDR3 length: 12 amino acids. DNA for the CDR3: TGCGCCAGCCACGGGAGCTCCTACGAGCAGTGCTTC. Protein: CASHGSSYEQCF.

The rearrangement uses TRBV18 and TRBJ1-3; D unresolved. This CDR3 has 15 residues. Germline assignment: CDR1 KGHSH and CDR2 LQKENI. V was shortened by 0 bases and J by 0 bases, with 6 bases between the two germline ends. The CDR3 sequence is CASSPPMGSGNTIYF. The CDR3 DNA is TGTGCCAGCTCACCACCGATGGGCTCTGGAAACACCATATATTTT.

On this clone: Other DNA sequences within the sample encode an identical CDR3. This chain links TRBV7-2 with TRBJ1-1; D ambiguous. This CDR3 has 13 residues. Germline CDR1 SGHTA, CDR2 FQGNSA. V was cut by 5 bases and J by 0 bases, with 7 bases left in between. The CDR3 loop reads CASSLDMNTEAFF. CDR3 nucleotide sequence: TGTGCCAGCAGCCTCGACATGAACACTGAAGCTTTCTTT.

V is TRBV5-1 and J is TRBJ2-7, with 7 bases that match TRBD1. Germline V gene sequence: CDR1 SGHRS, CDR2 YFSETQ. The CDR3 runs 15 residues. Trimming cost V 4 bases and J 7 bases; bases outside gene matches: 14. CDR3 sequence (DNA): TGCGCCAGCAGCGGTGGGACAGCCGCCTCGGGGGAGCAGTACTTC. Its translation is CASSGGTAASGEQYF.

The chain links TRBV6-1 to TRBJ1-5, with 9 bases aligning to TRBD1. CDR1 is MNHNS and CDR2 is SASEGT in the germline V gene. The CDR3 has 16 residues. V lost 1 base and J lost 1; bases outside the gene matches: 2. CDR3 sequence (DNA): TGTGCCAGCAGTGAAGGGGGGACAGGGAGCAATCAGCCCCAGCATTTT. Translating it yields CASSEGGTGSNQPQHF.

This clone was detected ten times or more. Other DNA sequences in this specimen translate into the identical CDR3. The chain joins TRBV19 to TRBJ1-1; weak D call: TRBD1 (5 bases). The CDR3 is 15 amino acids. Germline V gene lookup returns CDR1 LNHDA and CDR2 SQIVND (reference sequence). The ends were cut back, 3 bases at V and 1 base at J, with 12 bases in the middle. CDR3 sequence reads: CASSIGTRTNTEAFF. The DNA for the CDR3 is TGTGCCAGTAGTATTGGGACGAGAACGAACACTGAAGCTTTCTTT.

This chain uses TRBV7-4 with TRBJ2-5; TRBD1 matches at 8 bases. Looked up from germline, CDR1 is SGHVT and CDR2 is SQSDAQ. With V trimmed by 5 bases and J by 4 bases, 3 bases remained unmatched. CDR3 size: 13 residues. CDR3 bases: TGTGCCAGCAGCCGCGGACAGGGAGAGACCCAGTACTTC. Amino acid sequence: CASSRGQGETQYF.

The rearrangement links TRBV10-3 to TRBJ2-7; perhaps TRBD2 as D (6 bases). CDR3 length: 18 residues. The germline V gene encodes CDR1 ENHRY and CDR2 SYGVKD. Trimming shortened V by 3 bases and J by 2 bases, and 23 bases separated the two germline ends. The CDR3 DNA reads as TGTGCCATCAGTGACCCCCTTGGAGGGCCAGGGCTTACCTACGAGCAGTACTTC. It translates to CAISDPLGGPGLTYEQYF.

This chain links TRBV27 with TRBJ2-1; 13 nucleotides match TRBD2. Germline CDR1 is MNHEY and CDR2 is SMNVEV (reference sequence). CDR3 size: 15 residues. V gave up 4 bases and J gave up 7 bases; unmatched junction bases: 4. The CDR3 DNA follows: TGTGCCAGCAGTTCCTGGACTAGCGGGAGTAATGAGCAGTTCTTC. This encodes CASSSWTSGSNEQFF.

The chain carries TRBV5-1 and TRBJ2-6; D is ambiguous. V was pared by 1 base and J by 0 bases, with 8 bases between. CDR3 length: 16 residues. Germline V gives CDR1 SGHRS, CDR2 YFSETQ. CDR3 residues: CASSLMPYSGANVLTF. Here the CDR3 DNA reads TGCGCCAGCAGCTTGATGCCTTACTCTGGGGCCAACGTCCTGACTTTC.

This sequence joins TRBV5-1 and TRBJ1-4, with 12 bases aligning to TRBD1. The trim removed 4 bases at V and 7 bases at J, leaving 5 bases unmatched. This CDR3 has 15 residues. Germline V gene data show CDR1 as SGHRS and CDR2 as YFSETQ. Here the CDR3 reads CASSQGQGASEKLFF. DNA for the CDR3: TGCGCCAGCAGCCAGGGACAGGGGGCAAGTGAAAAACTGTTTTTT.

This chain links TRBV5-1 with TRBJ1-2, with D unclear. This CDR3 has 14 residues. Germline V gene data show CDR1 as SGHRS and CDR2 as YFSETQ. Trimming cost V 5 bases and J 0 bases, with 11 bases left between them. This CDR3 reads CASREDGTNYGYTF. In nucleotides, the CDR3 is TGCGCCAGCAGGGAGGACGGGACTAACTATGGCTACACCTTC. Based on the CDR3 plus reference TRBV5-1 and TRBJ1-2, the full variable domain is KAGVTQTPRYLIKTRGQQVTLSCSPISGHRSVSWYQQTPGQGLQFLFEYFSETQRNKGNFPGRFSGRQFSNSRSEMNVSTLELGDSALYLCASREDGTNYGYTFGSGTRLTVV.

This clone has only one observation. A far larger clone is a single base away, which makes a read error likely. This chain uses TRBV7-9 with TRBJ1-2; a weak D match, TRBD1 (6 bases). Germline lookup yields CDR1 SEHNR and CDR2 FQNEAQ (reference sequence). This CDR3 spans 14 amino acids. The CDR3 DNA sequence: TGTGCCAGCAGCTTAGGGGTTGGGGGCTATAGCTACACCTTC. Protein: CASSLGVGGYSYTF.

Concerning this clone itself: A far larger clone is off by one base, so a read error is likely. This sequence joins TRBV5-6 and TRBJ2-1; possible D gene TRBD2, 5 bases. CDR1 and CDR2 (germline): SGHDT, YYEEEE. V was clipped by 1 base and J by 10 bases, with 6 bases between them. The CDR3 has 11 residues. DNA for the CDR3: TGTGCCAGCAGCTTGACGGGGGAGCAGTTCTTC. It is translated as CASSLTGEQFF. Full variable domain (missing parts from reference TRBV5-6 and TRBJ2-1): DAGVTQSPTHLIKTRGQQVTLRCSPKSGHDTVSWYQQALGQGPQFIFQYYEEEERQRGNFPDRFSGHQFPNYSSELNVNALLLGDSALYLCASSLTGEQFFGPGTRLTVL.

A note on this clone: This sequence is one base from a far larger clone and is likely a read error. The sample carries other DNA sequences with the same CDR3. V usage is TRBV11-2 and J usage is TRBJ2-7, with 8 positions matching TRBD2. The CDR3 is 14 residues long. The germline CDR1 and CDR2 sequences are SGHAT and FQNNGV. The junction had 4 bases not matched to a gene; V was cut back by 3 bases and J by 3 bases. The CDR3 DNA is TGTGCCAGCAGCTTGCCCGGGACTAGCTACGAGCAGTACTTC. This codes for CASSLPGTSYEQYF.

V is TRBV7-3 and J is TRBJ2-3, with 7 bases that match TRBD2. The V segment lost 4 bases and the J segment 4 bases; nucleotides outside the gene matches: 11. The CDR3 runs to 16 residues. CDR1 and CDR2 (germline): SGHTA, FQGTGA. The CDR3 DNA reads TGTGCCAGCAGCTCGCTTTCGCGGGAGTTCGCAGATACGCAGTATTTT. As protein: CASSSLSREFADTQYF.

This clone occurred once. The chain's CDR3 is CASSQMGDTQYF. The CDR3 DNA reads TGTGCCAGCAGCCAAATGGGAGATACGCAGTATTTT. The genes are TRBV4-2 and TRBJ2-3; D unresolved. V lost 2 bases to trimming and J lost 5 bases, with 5 bases between them. This CDR3 region has 12 residues. The V gene's germline CDR1 is LGHNA and CDR2 YNFKEQ.

This clone was found many times. The same CDR3 can be traced to other DNA sequences in this sample. This chain connects TRBV28 to TRBJ1-2; D possibly corresponds to TRBD1 (6 bases). The CDR3 consists of 13 residues. V dropped 1 base and J dropped 4 bases, with 7 bases sitting between them. CDR1 and CDR2 (germline): MDHEN, SYDVKM. The DNA for the CDR3 is TGTGCCAGCAGTTTATCGGACAGCTATGGCTACACCTTC. Amino acids: CASSLSDSYGYTF.

This clone was counted once. The J gene is TRBJ1-2, the V gene TRBV4-1, with 7 bases aligning to TRBD1. The germline V gene has CDR1 MGHRA and CDR2 YSYEKL. The CDR3 sequence is 15 residues long. The V segment lost 3 bases and the J segment 3 bases; nucleotides outside the gene matches: 7. The CDR3 loop reads CASSQGQIFDYGYTF. CDR3 coding DNA: TGCGCCAGCAGCCAGGGACAGATCTTTGACTATGGCTACACCTTC.